This paragraph reports one T cell receptor (beta chain). No antigen is known for it. The data are from a study of response to subunit inactivated influenza vaccine. Findings and caveats of the study: Authors proposed each seasonal influenza vaccination draws in few new T cells.

From the RT-PCR reads, TCRdb called clonotypes with MiXCR, one entry per CDR3 protein. The sample includes about 160,000 distinct CDR3 sequences, approximately 11% of them seen just once. The sequencing here drew on non-naive T cells sorted from PBMCs, taken 45 days after vaccination. This receptor was identified in a man aged 50 to 60 who received an inactivated influenza vaccine.

CDR3 sequence reads: CASSYFTGTNYNEQFF. CDR3 sequence (DNA): TGTGCCAGCAGCTACTTCACCGGGACTAATTACAATGAGCAGTTCTTC. The rearrangement links TRBV5-8 to TRBJ2-1, with 7 bases matching TRBD2. V lost 3 bases, J lost 4 bases, and 10 bases stayed unmatched. Germline V gives CDR1 SGHTS, CDR2 YDEGEE. The CDR3 runs to 16 residues.